This T cell receptor beta chain comes out of a study of OX40 agonist ivuxolimab in advanced cancers. About this clone itself: The antigen remains unidentified.

Method: immunoSEQ multiplex PCR; TCRdb's copy keeps in-frame clones and lacks some. The sample includes around 57,000 clones, approximately 92% of them seen just once. Whole-study results and caveats: At doses 0.1 to 3.0 mg/kg, CD4+ and CD8+ clones expanded.

The CDR3 is 19 amino acids. Trimming took 0 bases from V and 0 from J, leaving 18 bases between them. The germline V gene has CDR1 LGHNA and CDR2 YSLEER. The TCR comes from an adult with an advanced solid tumor such as melanoma, head and neck, liver or kidney cancer. The chain employs TRBV4-3 and TRBJ1-3; D might be TRBD1 (5 bases). This specimen was CD4+ or CD8+ T cells sorted from blood, taken in a trial of the OX40 agonist ivuxolimab. This chain's CDR3 is CASSQDIMRGQSSGNTIYF. The DNA of the CDR3 is TGCGCCAGCAGCCAAGACATTATGAGGGGTCAGAGCTCTGGAAACACCATATATTTT.